The present T cell receptor beta chain was sequenced within a study of T cell changes during pregnancy in multiple sclerosis. Assay: immunoSEQ multiplex PCR; the TCRdb copy retains only in-frame clones and omits some. The sample includes about 92,000 clones, roughly nine tenths of them seen just once. The sequence was obtained from a female donor with multiple sclerosis, enrolled in a pregnancy study. The starting material was peripheral blood, obtained in the first trimester of pregnancy.

The CDR3 DNA reads as TGTGCCAGCAGTTCCACGGGACTAGCGGGAGTGAGGTACAATGAGCAGTTCTTC. Amino acid sequence: CASSSTGLAGVRYNEQFF. The chain links TRBV6-4 to TRBJ2-1; 14 bases fit TRBD2. CDR3 size: 18 residues. Per germline, CDR1 MRHNA and CDR2 SNTAGT. V lost 5 bases to trimming and J lost 4 bases; unmatched junction nucleotides: 10.